The 22 T cell receptor beta chains below come from one sample, sequenced in a study of response to subunit inactivated influenza vaccine. Using its own MiXCR run on the RT-PCR reads, TCRdb lists one record per CDR3 protein. Here the sample spans roughly 160,000 distinct CDR3 sequences, approximately 10% being singletons. The sequenced sample was non-naive T cells sorted from PBMCs, obtained about 40 days after vaccination. Receptor source: a man aged 50 to 59 who received an inactivated influenza vaccine.

This chain links TRBV7-9 with TRBJ2-5, with TRBD1 matching 7 bases. Germline V CDR1 and CDR2: SEHNR, FQNEAQ (reference sequence). J gave up 6 bases and V 4 bases, and 11 bases lay outside the gene matches. This CDR3 comprises 15 residues. The CDR3 DNA reads as TGTGCCAGCAGCTCCCCTAGACAGGGCCCAAAGACCCAGTACTTC. Protein product: CASSSPRQGPKTQYF. Complete variable domain (other parts from reference TRBV7-9 and TRBJ2-5): DTGVSQNPRHKITKRGQNVTFRCDPISEHNRLYWYRQTLGQGPEFLTYFQNEAQLEKSRLLSDRFSAERPKGSFSTLEIQRTEQGDSAMYLCASSSPRQGPKTQYFGPGTRLLVL.

This chain uses TRBV7-6 with TRBJ2-2, with a weak D call TRBD1 (6 bases). This CDR3 has 18 amino acids. The germline V gene encodes CDR1 SGHVS and CDR2 FNYEAQ. V lost 1 base and J lost 5, with 20 bases in between. CDR3 DNA: TGTGCCAGCAGCTTAGGCGGATTGGTACTAGGGACAACCGGGGAGCTGTTTTTT. Amino acid sequence: CASSLGGLVLGTTGELFF.

A few counts support this clonotype. The chain has TRBV29-1 and TRBJ2-1; the D gene could be TRBD1 or TRBD2 (7 bases each). Germline lookup yields CDR1 SQVTM and CDR2 ANQGSEA. The CDR3 is 12 amino acids. The germline V and J ends were trimmed by 8 bases and 6 bases, with 14 bases remaining between them. Written as DNA, the CDR3 is TGCAGCACGCAGGGGGGGGGCAATGAGCAGTTCTTC. Translating it yields CSTQGGGNEQFF.

The chain employs TRBV6-2 or TRBV6-3 and TRBJ1-1, with 7 bases matching TRBD1. The trim removed 8 bases at V and 5 bases at J, leaving 11 bases unmatched. Germline CDR1 MNHEY, CDR2 SVGEGT. The CDR3 consists of 14 residues. The CDR3 region is CASRRQGRGTEAFF. In DNA form, the CDR3 reads TGTGCCAGCCGTCGACAGGGACGGGGGACTGAAGCTTTCTTT.

The V and J genes are TRBV4-3 and TRBJ2-1; D may be TRBD2 (6 bases). V gave up 0 bases and J gave up 1 base, with 13 bases separating them. The CDR3 length is 17 residues. Per the germline V gene, CDR1 is LGHNA and CDR2 is YSLEER. The CDR3 DNA follows: TGCGCCAGCAGCCAAGATCTCGGGGGAGAATCCTACAATGAGCAGTTCTTC. This translates into CASSQDLGGESYNEQFF.

The rearrangement uses TRBV2 and TRBJ2-2, with a weak D call TRBD1 (6 bases). Germline-derived CDR1 and CDR2 are SNHLY and FYNNEI. The V end was cut by 1 base, the J end by 1 base, with 7 bases between. The CDR3 runs to 15 residues. CDR3 loop: CASSEVGQNTGELFF. In DNA form, the CDR3 reads TGTGCCAGCAGTGAAGTGGGACAGAACACCGGGGAGCTGTTTTTT. Supplemented by reference TRBV2 and TRBJ2-2, the full variable domain reads EPEVTQTPSHQVTQMGQEVILRCVPISNHLYFYWYRQILGQKVEFLVSFYNNEISEKSEIFDDQFSVERPDGSNFTLKIRSTKLEDSAMYFCASSEVGQNTGELFFGEGSRLTVL.

Only a few counts were recorded for this clonotype. This rearrangement joins TRBV11-3 to TRBJ1-1; perhaps TRBD1 as D (6 bases). CDR1 and CDR2 (germline): SGHNT, YENEEA. This CDR3 comprises 13 residues. V was shortened by 2 bases and J by 6 bases, with 10 bases between the two germline ends. Written as DNA, the CDR3 is TGTGCCAGCAGCTTACAGGGGCTCTCTGAAGCTTTCTTT. Translation gives CASSLQGLSEAFF.

This clonotype was counted at least ten times. The chain joins TRBV7-2 to TRBJ2-3; perhaps TRBD1 as D (6 bases). The germline CDR1 and CDR2 sequences are SGHTA and FQGNSA. With 1 base removed from V and 8 bases from J, the gap between germline ends came to 19 bases. There are 16 residues in the CDR3. The CDR3 region has the DNA TGTGCCAGCAGCTTAGTTCCTCGGAGATTAGGGGGTACGCAGTATTTT. Translating it yields CASSLVPRRLGGTQYF.

This clonotype was observed many times. This chain uses TRBV5-5 with TRBJ2-1; 7 nucleotides align to TRBD1. The CDR3 has 16 amino acids. The V and J ends lost 0 bases and 3 bases, in that order; junction bases with no gene match: 6. The V gene's germline CDR1 is SGHKS and CDR2 YYEKEE (reference sequence). The CDR3, as DNA: TGTGCCAGCAGCTTGGTGGGACAGACCTACTACAATGAGCAGTTCTTC. This gives the protein CASSLVGQTYYNEQFF.

V is TRBV5-1 and J is TRBJ1-1; possible D gene TRBD1, 5 bases. The CDR3 runs to 15 residues. Germline-derived CDR1 and CDR2 are SGHRS and YFSETQ. V lost 0 bases to trimming and J lost 5 bases, with 14 bases between them. The CDR3 sequence: CASSLGGSGLTEAFF. The CDR3 DNA follows: TGCGCCAGCAGCTTGGGGGGATCAGGGCTTACTGAAGCTTTCTTT.

This clonotype was seen more than once but under ten times. J is TRBJ2-7 and V is TRBV20-1; D may be TRBD2 (5 bases). The CDR3 length is 11 residues. Germline CDR1 is DFQATT and CDR2 is SNEGSKA (reference sequence). V was trimmed by 4 bases and J by 5 bases, leaving 9 bases between them. The CDR3 DNA is TGCAGTGCTATGACGGGGAACGAGCAGTACTTC. Its protein product is CSAMTGNEQYF.

In this sample, this clonotype turned up a few times. The chain links TRBV20-1 to TRBJ1-4, with 8 bases fitting TRBD1. The germline V gene has CDR1 DFQATT and CDR2 SNEGSKA (reference sequence). This CDR3 region has 13 residues. J lost 8 bases, V lost 0 bases, and 2 bases had no gene match. CDR3: CSARDYRGEKLFF. DNA for the CDR3: TGCAGTGCTAGAGATTACAGGGGGGAAAAACTGTTTTTT.

J is TRBJ1-2 and V is TRBV5-6; TRBD1 matches at 7 bases. Germline CDR1 reads SGHDT; CDR2 reads YYEEEE. The junction had 5 bases not matched to a gene; V was cut back by 1 base and J by 8 bases. CDR3 length equals 13 residues. The CDR3 nucleotides read TGTGCCAGCAGCTTGAGGGGACAGCCCGGCTACACCTTC. Protein: CASSLRGQPGYTF.

The CDR3 is CASTRTGGINQPQHF. CDR3 DNA: TGTGCCAGCACCCGGACAGGGGGCATCAATCAGCCCCAGCATTTT. The chain carries TRBV2 and TRBJ1-5, with 11 bases lining up with TRBD1. Germline lookup yields CDR1 SNHLY and CDR2 FYNNEI. The CDR3 covers 15 residues. The V and J ends lost 7 bases and 3 bases, in that order; junction bases with no gene match: 5.

This clonotype was detected only a few times. The chain has TRBV12-3 or TRBV12-4 and TRBJ1-2, with TRBD1 matching over 10 bases. The CDR3 contains 16 residues. V lost 4 bases, J lost 6 bases, and 11 bases stayed unmatched. Here the CDR3 DNA reads TGTGCCAGCAGTTACCCCCTGACAGGGGGCGCGAATGGCTACACCTTC. This translates into CASSYPLTGGANGYTF.

The V gene is TRBV27, the J gene TRBJ2-1; 9 bases match TRBD2. The CDR3 is 16 residues long. Looked up from germline, CDR1 is MNHEY and CDR2 is SMNVEV (reference sequence). V gave up 2 bases and J gave up 8 bases; unmatched junction bases: 10. CDR3 bases: TGTGCCAGCAGTTTAGGCGGGAGGGCCCCAAGGGATGAGCAGTTCTTC. Protein sequence: CASSLGGRAPRDEQFF.

The J gene is TRBJ2-3, the V gene TRBV20-1; the D gene is possibly TRBD2 (5 bases). This CDR3 has 13 residues. V gave up 4 bases and J gave up 6 bases, with 14 bases separating them. Germline lookup yields CDR1 DFQATT and CDR2 SNEGSKA (reference sequence). The CDR3 is CSATTGGHDTQYF. CDR3 nucleotides: TGCAGTGCTACGACGGGCGGGCACGATACGCAGTATTTT.

This clonotype was detected a few times. The chain carries TRBV12-3 or TRBV12-4 and TRBJ1-1, with D uncertain. The V end was cut by 3 bases, the J end by 5 bases, with 10 bases between. The CDR3 has 13 amino acids. The CDR3 nucleotides read TGTGCCAGCAGTTTTCAGGATGGGACTGAAGCTTTCTTT. Encoded protein: CASSFQDGTEAFF.

Concerning this clonotype itself: This may stem from a read error, because a much larger clone lies one nucleotide away. This rearrangement joins TRBV24-1 to TRBJ2-5; D gene ambiguous. Germline CDR1 is KGHDR and CDR2 is SFDVKD. Between the trimmed V and J ends, which lost 10 bases and 5 bases, there was a span of 19 bases. The CDR3 sequence is 14 residues long. The CDR3 DNA follows: TGTGCCACACCTGCCCCCCAGGAGCGTGAGACCCAGTACTTC. It encodes CATPAPQERETQYF.

This chain joins TRBV4-3 and TRBJ2-2, with 10 bases aligning to TRBD2. The CDR3 consists of 16 residues. Germline V gene data show CDR1 as LGHNA and CDR2 as YSLEER. The V segment lost 1 base and the J segment 4 bases; nucleotides outside the gene matches: 3. This CDR3 is CASSQGLAGTTGELFF. Written as DNA, the CDR3 is TGCGCCAGCAGCCAAGGACTAGCGGGTACCACCGGGGAGCTGTTTTTT.

This clonotype showed up just a few times. The chain joins TRBV7-2 to TRBJ2-5; D might be TRBD1 (6 bases). Germline V gene data show CDR1 as SGHTA and CDR2 as FQGNSA. CDR3 length equals 15 residues. The V and J ends lost 0 bases and 3 bases respectively, with 11 bases between them. DNA for the CDR3: TGTGCCAGCAGCTTAGCAAGGGGACAAGAAGAGACCCAGTACTTC. Protein: CASSLARGQEETQYF.

Only a few counts were recorded for this clonotype. The chain joins TRBV12-3 or TRBV12-4 to TRBJ2-1, with 13 bases lining up with TRBD2. The V and J ends lost 5 bases and 1 base, in that order; junction bases with no gene match: 5. The CDR3 contains 17 residues. This chain's CDR3 is CASSGLAGAGSYNEQFF. Here the CDR3 DNA reads TGTGCCAGCAGTGGACTAGCGGGAGCGGGTTCCTACAATGAGCAGTTCTTC.